This entry features one T cell receptor beta chain sequence. Its antigen is undetermined. These data belong to a study of Ad26.COV2.S vaccination and SARS-CoV-2 variants. Study details: In the study, Ad26.COV2.S was injected intramuscularly once, or twice 56 days apart.

The study's findings and limits: Recipients given vaccine exceeded placebo recipients in spike-specific TCR breadth.

Treatment denoted: 19 received Ad26.COV2.S at low or high dose, single or two shots; about 5 received placebo; per-sample allocation not given. Sampling took place 63 days after the first vaccine or placebo injection. Cohort 1b enrolled adults aged 18-55 years in Boston. The vaccine antigen was prefusion-stabilized Wuhan SARS-CoV-2 spike. V was pared by 5 bases and J by 3 bases, with 11 bases of the junction left unmatched. The CDR3 consists of 17 residues. From germline, CDR1 is MNHEY and CDR2 SVGEGT. Produced via immunoSEQ multiplex PCR; TCRdb's table is partial and in-frame only. This table has around 450,000 clones, 80% to 95% appearing once.

The input for sequencing was peripheral blood, taken in a trial of Ad26.COV2.S vaccine versus placebo. J is TRBJ2-7 and V is TRBV6-2 or TRBV6-3; 12 bases agree with TRBD2. The sequence was obtained from a person aged 18-60 years who received the Ad26.COV2.S COVID-19 vaccine or a placebo. The CDR3 bases are TGTGCCAGCAGTCCGGGACTAGCGGGTTACTTTTACTACGAGCAGTACTTC. This gives the protein CASSPGLAGYFYYEQYF.